This paragraph covers one T cell receptor (beta chain) sequence. As originally analysed: For nucleated cells, counts were estimated from reference gene primer amplification. The protocol was immunoSEQ multiplex PCR, while the TCRdb copy is restricted to in-frame clones and leaves out a portion. V and J calls and clone size are as listed in that table; D and trimming were resolved from the DNA. Counted here are fewer than 150,000 clones, around nine tenths occurring once; the ten biggest clones make up 3.5% to 4.5%. These data come from a study of blood T cell repertoires in COVID-19. About the research overall: The origin of the acute and convalescent COVID-19 samples was the United States, Italy and Spain. Sources were T cells, B-cell-depleted T cells, or PBMCs; the material itself was cDNA or gDNA.

Germline V gives CDR1 MDHEN, CDR2 SYDVKM. The CDR3 sequence is 10 residues long. The V and J ends lost 3 bases and 5 bases respectively, with 2 bases between them. Specimen: peripheral blood. This clonotype was sampled from a middle-aged woman with acute or convalescent COVID-19. The chain is built from TRBV28 and TRBJ2-7; D ambiguous. CDR3 coding DNA: TGTGCCAGCAGTTTCGACGAGCAGTACTTC. Its protein product is CASSFDEQYF.